The 14 T cell receptor beta chains below come from one sample, sequenced in a study of cytomegalovirus exposure and HLA in healthy donors. PCR used 60 Vbeta primers and 13 Jbeta primers. Libraries were prepared by immunoSEQ multiplex PCR; TCRdb keeps only in-frame clonotypes and omits some of them. Among about 140,000 clones listed, roughly 78% were seen once. Sequenced input: PBMCs. Receptors originate from a man aged 25-40 years in good health.

This clone was counted once. The rearrangement links TRBV5-1 to TRBJ1-5; 8 bases line up with TRBD1. Germline V gene sequence: CDR1 SGHRS, CDR2 YFSETQ. V was clipped by 6 bases and J by 5 bases; unmatched bases: 28. This CDR3 region has 21 residues. The CDR3 region is CASTGRKEAGTGAFLYQPQHF. The DNA for the CDR3 is TGCGCCAGCACCGGGAGGAAAGAGGCCGGGACAGGCGCCTTCTTATATCAGCCCCAGCATTTT.

This clone was detected only once. The chain uses TRBV18 and TRBJ2-7, with a tentative D call TRBD1 (5 bases). CDR1 KGHSH and CDR2 LQKENI come from the germline V gene. The CDR3 length is 15 residues. Trimming left V 6 bases short and J 4 bases short, with 19 bases between. In DNA, the CDR3 is TGTGCCAGCTCTCTTCCAGGCAGGGTCGGGTACGAGCAGTACTTC. It yields the protein CASSLPGRVGYEQYF.

The chain combines TRBV7-8 with TRBJ2-2, with D perhaps TRBD2 (7 bases). Germline V gives CDR1 SGHVS, CDR2 FQNEAQ. Trimming cost V 6 bases and J 5 bases, with 22 bases left between them. This CDR3 has 17 residues. As DNA, the CDR3 is TGTGCCAGCAGTACAGACCTGCGGGAGAGGGGGACCGGGGAGCTGTTTTTT. As protein: CASSTDLRERGTGELFF.

The rearrangement joins TRBV7-2 to TRBJ2-1, with 7 nucleotides matching TRBD2. V gave up 1 base and J gave up 7 bases; unmatched junction bases: 4. The CDR3 is 14 amino acids. Germline V lookup: CDR1 SGHTA, CDR2 FQGNSA. The CDR3 DNA reads as TGTGCCAGCAGCTTAGGGCTAGCGGCAAATGAGCAGTTCTTC. Encoded protein: CASSLGLAANEQFF.

The chain couples TRBV10-3 to TRBJ2-3; the match to TRBD1 covers 7 bases. After removal of 3 bases from V and 3 bases from J, the junction contained 6 bases not matched to a gene. The CDR3 consists of 15 residues. Germline V gene lookup returns CDR1 ENHRY and CDR2 SYGVKD. CDR3 sequence reads: CAISDPTGMTDTQYF. In DNA, the CDR3 is TGTGCCATCAGTGATCCGACAGGGATGACAGATACGCAGTATTTT.

The chain has TRBV6-8 and TRBJ2-7; D not resolved. In germline, CDR1 is MNHGY, CDR2 SAAAGT. This CDR3 comprises 13 residues. The V end lost 2 bases, the J end lost 6 bases, and 11 bases lay between the germline ends. In DNA, the CDR3 is TGTGCCAGCAGTTACCGCGCTATCGTCGAGCAGTACTTC. As protein: CASSYRAIVEQYF.

This chain links TRBV11-3 with TRBJ2-3; D is unclear. This CDR3 contains 14 residues. Germline lookup yields CDR1 SGHNT and CDR2 YENEEA. The V end lost 5 bases, the J end lost 1 base, and 10 bases lay between the germline ends. The CDR3 DNA reads TGTGCCAGCAGCGCCAGTTCGCGCACAGATACGCAGTATTTT. It specifies CASSASSRTDTQYF.

In nucleotides, the CDR3 is TGTGCCAGCAGCCCGGACAGGGGCACAGATACGCAGTATTTT. It translates to CASSPDRGTDTQYF. The rearrangement joins TRBV6-4 to TRBJ2-3; 8 bases line up with TRBD1. CDR1 and CDR2 (germline): MRHNA, SNTAGT. J was trimmed by 1 base and V by 6 bases; bases with no gene match: 3. The CDR3 has 14 residues.

On this clone itself: This sample includes further DNA sequences coding for the same CDR3. The V call is TRBV6-5, the J call TRBJ1-5, with D possibly being TRBD1 (5 bases). Trimming took 6 bases from V and 7 from J, leaving 13 bases between them. Germline CDR1 reads MNHEY; CDR2 reads SVGAGI. The CDR3 length is 13 residues. The CDR3 spells CASSRQGGQPQHF. The DNA for the CDR3 is TGTGCCAGCAGCAGGCAGGGCGGACAGCCCCAGCATTTT.

Here the CDR3 reads CASATWTGGSYNEQFF. The CDR3 DNA reads as TGTGCCAGCGCCACCTGGACAGGGGGCTCCTACAATGAGCAGTTCTTC. V gene TRBV18 combines with J gene TRBJ2-1; TRBD1 matches 10 bases. This CDR3 has 16 residues. Germline loops: CDR1 KGHSH, CDR2 LQKENI. V lost 8 bases to trimming and J lost 0 bases; unmatched junction nucleotides: 7.

The rearrangement links TRBV19 to TRBJ1-3, with a tentative D call TRBD1 (6 bases). This CDR3 region has 16 residues. V was pared by 8 bases and J by 2 bases, with 19 bases between. Germline CDR1 is LNHDA and CDR2 is SQIVND (reference sequence). The CDR3 DNA reads TGTGCCAGTCGTCCCCGCACAGAGGGGGCTGGAAACACCATATATTTT. Translating gives CASRPRTEGAGNTIYF.

The chain links TRBV5-5 to TRBJ1-1; D uncertain. The V gene lost 2 bases and the J gene lost 5 bases, with 4 bases spanning the gap. The CDR3 loop spans 11 amino acids. Germline-derived CDR1 and CDR2 are SGHKS and YYEKEE (reference sequence). CDR3 residues: CASSFSTEAFF. As DNA, the CDR3 is TGTGCCAGCAGCTTTTCTACTGAAGCTTTCTTT.

This clone was seen just once. The V and J genes are TRBV7-9 and TRBJ2-4, with a weak D call TRBD1 (6 bases). Germline CDR1 is SEHNR and CDR2 is FQNEAQ (reference sequence). The CDR3 sequence is 16 residues long. Deletions cut 5 bases from V and 0 bases from J, with 14 bases between. This CDR3 is CASSGGTLVAKNIQYF. The DNA for the CDR3 is TGTGCCAGCAGCGGTGGGACACTTGTAGCCAAAAACATTCAGTACTTC.

The chain uses TRBV7-2 and TRBJ2-2, with 8 bases lining up with TRBD1. The CDR3 is 17 amino acids. The V segment lost 4 bases and the J segment 5 bases; nucleotides outside the gene matches: 12. CDR1 is SGHTA and CDR2 is FQGNSA in the germline V gene. The CDR3 DNA reads TGTGCCAGCAGCTCATATCCGGACAGGGTGGAAACCGGGGAGCTGTTTTTT. Its translation: CASSSYPDRVETGELFF.